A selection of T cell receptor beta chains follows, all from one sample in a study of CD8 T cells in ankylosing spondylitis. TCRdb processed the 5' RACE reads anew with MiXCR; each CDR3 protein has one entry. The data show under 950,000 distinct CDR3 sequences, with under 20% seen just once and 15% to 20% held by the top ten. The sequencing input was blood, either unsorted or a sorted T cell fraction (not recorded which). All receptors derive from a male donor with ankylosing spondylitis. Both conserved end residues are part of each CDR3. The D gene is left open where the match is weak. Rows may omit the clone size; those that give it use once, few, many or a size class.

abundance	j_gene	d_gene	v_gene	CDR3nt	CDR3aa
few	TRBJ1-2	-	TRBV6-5	TGTGCCAGCAGTTATGCAGACCTCCCAGCCTATGGCTACACCTTC	CASSYADLPAYGYTF
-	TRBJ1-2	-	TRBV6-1	TGTGCCAGCAGACCACTCCGGGACGGTTCTAACTATGGCTACACCTTC	CASRPLRDGSNYGYTF
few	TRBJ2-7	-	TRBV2	TGTGCCAGCAGTCAGGCGGGGACGAAGTACGAGCAGTACTTC	CASSQAGTKYEQYF
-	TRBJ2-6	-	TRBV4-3	TGCGCCAGCAGCCAAGGGGATGGCCCTGGGGCCAACGTCCTGACTTTC	CASSQGDGPGANVLTF
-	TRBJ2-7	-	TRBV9	TGTGCCAGCAGCGTAGAGGCAGGTACCCACGAGCAGTACTTC	CASSVEAGTHEQYF
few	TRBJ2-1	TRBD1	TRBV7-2	TGTGCCAGCAGCTTAGACATATGGGTCGGCAGGGGGTACTTC	CASSLDIWVGRGYF
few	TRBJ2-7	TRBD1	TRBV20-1	TGCAGTGCAAGGACAGGGGGGTACGAGCAGTACTTC	CSARTGGYEQYF
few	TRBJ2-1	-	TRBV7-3	TGTGCCAGCAGCCCGGGATCCCGCAGTAATGAGCAGTTCTTC	CASSPGSRSNEQFF
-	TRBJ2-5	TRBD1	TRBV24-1	TGTGCCACCAGTGATTCGGGCAGGGGGCTGGAGACCCAGTACTTC	CATSDSGRGLETQYF
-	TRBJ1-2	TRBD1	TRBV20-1	TGCAGTGCTAGAGATAAGGACAGGGGAGCTACTAACTATGGCTACACCTTC	CSARDKDRGATNYGYTF
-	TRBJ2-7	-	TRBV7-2	TGTGCCAGCAGCTTAGGGTGGGCGGTGGCCTACGAGCAGTACTTC	CASSLGWAVAYEQYF
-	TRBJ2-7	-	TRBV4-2	TGTGCCAGCAGCAAGGGGAACTCCTACGAGCAGTACTTC	CASSKGNSYEQYF
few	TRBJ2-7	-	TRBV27	TGTGCCAGCAGCCCAACGAAGGGGTACGAGCAGTACTTC	CASSPTKGYEQYF
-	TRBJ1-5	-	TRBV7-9	TGTGCCAGCAGCTCAGACTATCAGCCCCAGCATTTT	CASSSDYQPQHF
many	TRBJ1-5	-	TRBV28	TGTGCCAGCAGTTTAGGGGGGGCTCGTGCTCAGCCCCAGCATTTT	CASSLGGARAQPQHF
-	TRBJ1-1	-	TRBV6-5	TGTGCCAGCAGTTACTCTTGGACCTTGAACACTGAAGCTTTCTTT	CASSYSWTLNTEAFF
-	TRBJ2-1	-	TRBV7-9	TGTGCCAGCAGCTTAGCCTGGACACCCTCCTACAATGAGCAGTTCTTC	CASSLAWTPSYNEQFF
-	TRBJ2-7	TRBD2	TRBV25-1	TGTGCCAGCAGTGATAGCGGGAGAGAGTCCTACGAGCAGTACTTC	CASSDSGRESYEQYF
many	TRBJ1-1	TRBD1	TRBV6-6	TGTGCCAGCCGGGGACAGACGAACACTGAAGCTTTCTTT	CASRGQTNTEAFF
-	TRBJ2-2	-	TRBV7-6	TGTGCCAGCAGCTTACTGCGGGGCCCCAACACCGGGGAGCTGTTTTTT	CASSLLRGPNTGELFF
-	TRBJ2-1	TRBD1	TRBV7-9	TGTGCCAGCAGCACGGGACAGGCATACTACAATGAGCAGTTCTTC	CASSTGQAYYNEQFF
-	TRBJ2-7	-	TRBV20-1	TGCAGTGCTAGAGACGGCTTTGAACCGGGACAGCAGTACTTC	CSARDGFEPGQQYF
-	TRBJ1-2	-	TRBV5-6	TGTGCCAGCAGCTTGTCGGACCTTGGCTACACCTTC	CASSLSDLGYTF
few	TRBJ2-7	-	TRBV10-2	TGCGCCAGCAGCCGAAGAGGGGACGACGAGCAGTACTTC	CASSRRGDDEQYF
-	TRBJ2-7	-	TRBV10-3	TGTGCCATCAGTGAGTCGGGCAGGGAAGCCTACGAGCAGTACTTC	CAISESGREAYEQYF
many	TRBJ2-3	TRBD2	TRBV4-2	TGTGCCAGCAGCCAACGGACTAGCGGGGGGGCCACAGATACGCAGTATTTT	CASSQRTSGGATDTQYF
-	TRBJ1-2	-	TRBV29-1	TGCAGCGTTGGTGGGGGAGGCAGGGCGGGTGGCTACACCTTC	CSVGGGGRAGGYTF
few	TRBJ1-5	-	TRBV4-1	TGCGCCAGCAGCCAACAACCAAGATTGGGGGACGATCAGCCCCAGCATTTT	CASSQQPRLGDDQPQHF
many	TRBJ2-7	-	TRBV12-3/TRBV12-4	TGTGCCAGCAGTTTAGCGGAAACCTACGAGCAGTACTTC	CASSLAETYEQYF
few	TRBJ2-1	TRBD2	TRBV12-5	TGTGCTAGTGGTTTGATGGGACTAGCCTACAATGAGCAGTTCTTC	CASGLMGLAYNEQFF
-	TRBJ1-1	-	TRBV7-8	TGTGCCAGCAGCCCAAAGGGCGACACTGAAGCTTTCTTT	CASSPKGDTEAFF
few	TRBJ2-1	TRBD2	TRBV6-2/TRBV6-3	TGTGCCAGCAGTTATTGGGGAGGGCCTCTGAGCTCCTACAATGAGCAGTTCTTC	CASSYWGGPLSSYNEQFF
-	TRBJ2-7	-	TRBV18	TGTGCCAGCTCACCATCAGCAGGGTATAGCGAGCAGTACTTC	CASSPSAGYSEQYF
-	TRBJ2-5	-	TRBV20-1	TGCAGTGCTAGAGGGGGGAGGTCCCTTGCTGAGACCCAGTACTTC	CSARGGRSLAETQYF
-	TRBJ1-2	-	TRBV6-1	TGTGCCAGCAGTGAATCAGTGGAGGGTTGGGACGGCTACACCTTC	CASSESVEGWDGYTF
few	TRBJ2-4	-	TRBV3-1	TGTGCCAGCAGCCAAGACAGGAGGATTCAGTACTTC	CASSQDRRIQYF
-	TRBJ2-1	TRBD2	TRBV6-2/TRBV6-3	TGTGCCAGCAGTTCAGCGGGAGTGGGAGAGCAGTTCTTC	CASSSAGVGEQFF
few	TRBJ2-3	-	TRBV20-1	TGCAGTGCTAGGGGGCCAGCCGATACGCAGTATTTT	CSARGPADTQYF
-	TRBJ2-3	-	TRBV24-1	TGTGCCACCAGTGATCCCGGGACCACCGCAGATACGCAGTATTTT	CATSDPGTTADTQYF
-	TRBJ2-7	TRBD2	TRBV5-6	TGTGCCAGCAGCTTTCGGGGACTAGCGGGAGTCTACGAGCAGTACTTC	CASSFRGLAGVYEQYF
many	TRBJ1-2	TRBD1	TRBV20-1	TGCAGACCCCAGGGGGACAGGGATCGTCACTATGGCTACACCTTC	CRPQGDRDRHYGYTF
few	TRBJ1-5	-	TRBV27	TGTGCCAGCAGTTTCAAGGACAATCAGCCCCAGCATTTT	CASSFKDNQPQHF
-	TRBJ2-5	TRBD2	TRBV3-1	TGTGCCAGCAGCCAAGATCGACTAGCGGGCAGGAACCAAGAGACCCAGTACTTC	CASSQDRLAGRNQETQYF
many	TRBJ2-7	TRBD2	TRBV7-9	TGTGCCAGCAGCTGGGAGGGAGGCTACGAGCAGTACTTC	CASSWEGGYEQYF
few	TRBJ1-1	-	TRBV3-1	TGTGCCAGCAGCCAAGATTGGCCAGCCGAACCTGAAGCTTTCTTT	CASSQDWPAEPEAFF
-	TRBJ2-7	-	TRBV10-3	TGTGCCATCAGTGACCACAGCTCCTACGAGCAGTACTTC	CAISDHSSYEQYF
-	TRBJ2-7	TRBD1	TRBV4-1	TGCGCCAGCAGCCAAACTTTTGGGGGACAGGGTCTATACGAGCAGTACTTC	CASSQTFGGQGLYEQYF